One and the same sample provided the 5 T cell receptor beta chains below, sequenced in a study of T cells after posttransplantation cyclophosphamide. TCRdb's copy holds only in-frame clones and misses some; the assay was immunoSEQ multiplex PCR. This sample has about 19,000 clones, with 65% to 75% found just once. A marrow graft followed busulfan-fludarabine conditioning, with cyclophosphamide on days +3 and +4. Sequenced here: PBMCs, sampled after an allogeneic stem cell transplant with post-transplant cyclophosphamide. All receptors come from a male patient in his thirties who received an allogeneic stem cell transplant from a related donor, was CMV-positive, and had acute GVHD only. T cells may partly derive from the graft donor.

The rearrangement joins TRBV9 to TRBJ1-4; 11 bases are shared with TRBD1. V gave up 3 bases and J gave up 8 bases; unmatched junction bases: 9. This CDR3 comprises 16 residues. Germline V CDR1 and CDR2: SGDLS, YYNGEE. The CDR3, as DNA: TGTGCCAGCAGCGATGGGACAGGGGGAGTTAGCGAAAAACTGTTTTTT. This translates into CASSDGTGGVSEKLFF.

This chain connects TRBV19 to TRBJ2-3; D is possibly TRBD1 (6 bases). The CDR3 loop spans 13 amino acids. The V end was cut by 9 bases, the J end by 0 bases, with 10 bases between. Germline CDR1 is LNHDA and CDR2 is SQIVND (reference sequence). Here the CDR3 reads CASDTGSTDTQYF. The CDR3 region has the DNA TGTGCCAGCGATACAGGGAGCACAGATACGCAGTATTTT.

This clone is termed medium-sized. This chain connects TRBV5-6 to TRBJ1-6; a weak D match, TRBD1 (6 bases). Germline V gene lookup returns CDR1 SGHDT and CDR2 YYEEEE. V was clipped by 5 bases and J by 0 bases, with 21 bases between them. CDR3 size: 19 residues. This CDR3 is CASSGGVAAFSSYNSPLHF. In nucleotides, the CDR3 is TGTGCCAGCAGTGGGGGCGTCGCAGCCTTCAGCTCCTATAATTCACCCCTCCACTTT. Full variable domain (rest looked up from reference TRBV5-6 and TRBJ1-6): DAGVTQSPTHLIKTRGQQVTLRCSPKSGHDTVSWYQQALGQGPQFIFQYYEEEERQRGNFPDRFSGHQFPNYSSELNVNALLLGDSALYLCASSGGVAAFSSYNSPLHFGNGTRLTVT.

The chain links TRBV5-8 to TRBJ2-1; D possibly corresponds to TRBD1 (6 bases). CDR1 is SGHTS and CDR2 is YDEGEE in the germline V gene. V shed 5 bases and J shed 0 bases, with 12 bases lying between them. This CDR3 is built from 15 residues. CDR3 sequence: CASRGWGRSYNEQFF. The DNA for the CDR3 is TGTGCCAGCAGGGGCTGGGGGCGCTCCTACAATGAGCAGTTCTTC. Combining the CDR3 with reference TRBV5-8 and TRBJ2-1 gives the whole variable domain EAGVTQSPTHLIKTRGQQATLRCSPISGHTSVYWYQQALGLGLQFLLWYDEGEERNRGNFPPRFSGRQFPNYSSELNVNALELEDSALYLCASRGWGRSYNEQFFGPGTRLTVL.

This clone has a handful of counts. This rearrangement joins TRBV5-1 to TRBJ1-5; TRBD1 agrees at 8 bases. V was clipped by 4 bases and J by 5 bases; unmatched bases: 2. Germline assignment: CDR1 SGHRS and CDR2 YFSETQ. The CDR3 contains 13 residues. The CDR3 loop reads CASSPTGDQPQHF. CDR3 DNA: TGCGCCAGCAGCCCGACAGGGGATCAGCCCCAGCATTTT.